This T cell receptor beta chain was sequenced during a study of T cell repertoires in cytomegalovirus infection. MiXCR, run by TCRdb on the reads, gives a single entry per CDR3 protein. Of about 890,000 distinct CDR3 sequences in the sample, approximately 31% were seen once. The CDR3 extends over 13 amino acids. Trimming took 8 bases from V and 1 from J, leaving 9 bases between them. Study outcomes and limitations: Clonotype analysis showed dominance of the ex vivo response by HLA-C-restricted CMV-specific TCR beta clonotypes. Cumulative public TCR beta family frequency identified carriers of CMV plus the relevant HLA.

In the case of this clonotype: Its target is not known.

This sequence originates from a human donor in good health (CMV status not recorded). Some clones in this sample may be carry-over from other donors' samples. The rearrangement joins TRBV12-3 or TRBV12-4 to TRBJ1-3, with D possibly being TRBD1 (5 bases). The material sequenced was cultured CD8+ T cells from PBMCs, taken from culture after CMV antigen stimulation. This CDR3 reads CASWAGSGNTIYF. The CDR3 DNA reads TGTGCCAGCTGGGCAGGGTCTGGAAACACCATATATTTT.